What follows are 3 T cell receptor beta chains derived from one specimen sequenced in a study of blood T cell repertoires in COVID-19. Assay used: immunoSEQ multiplex PCR; TCRdb lists only in-frame clones, some missing. The sample contains about 120,000 clones, 85% of which appear only once. Sequences were obtained from peripheral blood. These TCRs come from a woman older than 75 with acute or convalescent COVID-19.

This chain joins TRBV29-1 and TRBJ2-3, with unresolved D. Germline CDR1 is SQVTM and CDR2 is ANQGSEA. CDR3 length: 12 residues. Trimming left V 6 bases short and J 6 bases short, with 13 bases between. The CDR3 region has the DNA TGCAGCGTCAGTGCGGTTTTCGATACGCAGTATTTT. Translating it yields CSVSAVFDTQYF.

This chain links TRBV19 with TRBJ1-1; TRBD1 matches at 8 bases. From germline, CDR1 is LNHDA and CDR2 SQIVND (reference sequence). This CDR3 is 14 amino acids long. Trimming cost V 3 bases and J 5 bases; bases outside gene matches: 5. CDR3 protein: CASSIDRGRTEAFF. The CDR3 region has the DNA TGTGCCAGTAGTATTGACAGGGGACGTACTGAAGCTTTCTTT.

The V gene is TRBV27, the J gene TRBJ2-2; 8 bases fit TRBD1. In germline, CDR1 is MNHEY, CDR2 SMNVEV (reference sequence). J gave up 6 bases and V 3 bases, and 6 bases lay outside the gene matches. The CDR3 length is 15 residues. CDR3 bases: TGTGCCAGCAGTTTTCAGGGGGCGTTGGCCGGGGAGCTGTTTTTT. It translates to CASSFQGALAGELFF.